This T cell receptor (beta chain) was captured in a study of T cell repertoires in cytomegalovirus infection. The overall study: Evidence of both CMV infection and a matching HLA type came from public TCR beta signatures. The study's findings and limits: In two of eight donors, the top clonotype was HLA-C-restricted CMV-specific. The study identified carriers of CMV plus the relevant HLA from cumulative public TCR beta family frequency.

A word on this clonotype: Its matching antigen is unknown.

A single record per CDR3 protein comes from TCRdb applying MiXCR to the reads. In the table there are about 310,000 distinct CDR3 sequences, roughly a sixth of which are singletons. CDR3 length: 14 amino acids. The V end lost 0 bases, the J end lost 2 bases, and 7 bases lay between the germline ends. The germline V gene encodes CDR1 MGHRA and CDR2 YSYEKL. This clonotype was sampled from a human donor in good health (CMV status not recorded). Some clones in this sample may be carry-over from other donors' samples. The sequenced material came from PBMCs. This rearrangement joins TRBV4-1 to TRBJ2-5; no firm D call. The CDR3 DNA reads TGCGCCAGCAGCCAAGACCTAAATCAAGAGACCCAGTACTTC. It is translated as CASSQDLNQETQYF.